The 25 T cell receptor beta chains given below trace back to one sample, sequenced in a study of early T cells in non-severe SARS-CoV-2 infection. TCRdb processed the 5' RACE reads anew with MiXCR; each CDR3 protein has one entry. In the table there are 100,000 to 120,000 distinct CDR3 sequences, 10% to 15% of which are singletons. This material consisted of whole blood, taken at baseline. The receptors derive from an adult who was a healthcare worker with PCR-confirmed SARS-CoV-2 infection or an uninfected control (not recorded which).

CDR3 in DNA: TGTGCCAGCAGTTTTGAGTCCTCGAGCGGGAGTCCCAATGAGCAGTTCTTC. Translated, it gives CASSFESSSGSPNEQFF. This chain links TRBV28 with TRBJ2-1; TRBD2 agrees at 8 bases. Trimming removed 3 bases from V and 6 bases from J; junction bases left unmatched: 13. The germline V gene has CDR1 MDHEN and CDR2 SYDVKM. This CDR3 spans 17 amino acids.

There are many counts of this clonotype. The gene calls are TRBV7-6 and TRBJ2-3; TRBD2 matches at 15 bases. CDR1 is SGHVS and CDR2 is FNYEAQ in the germline V gene. CDR3 length: 18 residues. The V and J ends lost 5 bases and 3 bases, in that order; junction bases with no gene match: 9. CDR3 nucleotides: TGTGCCAGCAGCCTTGGACTAGCGGGGGGGCTAGGGACAGATACGCAGTATTTT. Translating it yields CASSLGLAGGLGTDTQYF.

The chain links TRBV5-1 to TRBJ2-3, with D possibly matching TRBD2 (6 bases). Germline-derived CDR1 and CDR2 are SGHRS and YFSETQ. The CDR3 has 14 amino acids. The V end lost 0 bases, the J end lost 6 bases, and 11 bases lay between the germline ends. The CDR3 bases are TGCGCCAGCAGCTTGGCGTCGGAGGGGGATACGCAGTATTTT. Protein sequence: CASSLASEGDTQYF.

The chain combines TRBV6-5 with TRBJ1-2; 8 positions agree with TRBD1. V lost 1 base, J lost 4 bases, and 11 bases stayed unmatched. The CDR3 consists of 17 residues. From germline, CDR1 is MNHEY and CDR2 SVGAGI. The CDR3 here is CASSYWGTGPSSYGYTF. For the CDR3, the DNA is TGTGCCAGCAGTTACTGGGGGACAGGTCCGAGCAGCTATGGCTACACCTTC.

This chain uses TRBV29-1 with TRBJ2-2; tentatively, D is TRBD1 (6 bases). CDR1 is SQVTM and CDR2 is ANQGSEA in the germline V gene. The CDR3 totals 11 residues. V was cut by 7 bases and J by 11 bases, with 14 bases left in between. The CDR3 DNA reads as TGCAGCGCGTTGACAGGCCCAGAGCTGTTTTTT. Translating gives CSALTGPELFF.

The CDR3 sequence: CSVEPEGTYEQYF. The CDR3 DNA follows: TGCAGCGTTGAGCCTGAGGGCACCTACGAGCAGTACTTC. The chain couples TRBV29-1 to TRBJ2-7; D is possibly TRBD2 (5 bases). Germline assignment: CDR1 SQVTM and CDR2 ANQGSEA. Trimming cost V 3 bases and J 2 bases, with 11 bases left between them. This CDR3 contains 13 residues.

This clonotype has just a few counts. An end of the junction does not agree with germline; a read error may underlie this. The V call is TRBV2, the J call TRBJ2-3; D unresolved. There are 11 residues in the CDR3. CDR1 SNHLY and CDR2 FYNNEI come from the germline V gene. The CDR3 sequence is CASSEVDTQYF. The DNA for the CDR3 is TGTGCCAGCAGCGAAGTCGATACGCAGTATTTT.

This clonotype has ten or more counts. The V call is TRBV20-1, the J call TRBJ2-2, with 8 bases aligning to TRBD1. V lost 4 bases and J lost 6; bases outside the gene matches: 10. Germline V CDR1 and CDR2: DFQATT, SNEGSKA (reference sequence). This CDR3 region has 15 residues. The CDR3 spells CSATPYRTGSGELFF. The CDR3, as DNA: TGCAGTGCTACACCATACCGGACAGGGTCCGGGGAGCTGTTTTTT.

This clonotype was picked up many times. V is TRBV20-1 and J is TRBJ2-1; 14 bases match TRBD2. V was pared by 3 bases and J by 14 bases, with 18 bases of the junction left unmatched. The CDR3 spans 17 residues. Germline V gives CDR1 DFQATT, CDR2 SNEGSKA (reference sequence). CDR3: CSASSGTSGGADDREFF. The CDR3 DNA is TGCAGTGCTAGTTCCGGGACTAGCGGGGGCGCTGACGATCGTGAGTTCTTC.

CDR3 sequence reads: CASSQWGGGRAFF. CDR3 bases: TGTGCCAGCAGCCAATGGGGGGGCGGGAGAGCTTTCTTT. V usage is TRBV3-1 and J usage is TRBJ1-1, with D possibly TRBD1 on 6 matching bases. Per the germline V gene, CDR1 is LGHDT and CDR2 is YNNKEL (reference sequence). Deletions cut 2 bases from V and 10 bases from J, with 14 bases between. This CDR3 is 13 amino acids long.

The V and J genes are TRBV28 and TRBJ2-2; D assignment may be TRBD1 or TRBD2 (7 bases each). The germline V gene has CDR1 MDHEN and CDR2 SYDVKM. The CDR3 is 15 residues long. Between the trimmed V and J ends, which lost 8 bases and 7 bases, there was a span of 20 bases. As DNA, the CDR3 is TGTGCCAGCCGCACCTGGGAGGGGGCGAGCGGGGAGCTGTTTTTT. It translates to CASRTWEGASGELFF.

This clonotype has ten or more counts. V is TRBV20-1 and J is TRBJ1-1, with 8 bases identical to TRBD1. Germline trimming cut 2 bases from V and 7 bases from J; bases unmatched to any gene: 9. Germline lookup yields CDR1 DFQATT and CDR2 SNEGSKA (reference sequence). This CDR3 spans 14 amino acids. CDR3 bases: TGCAGTGCTAGATCAGAGGGACAGGAAATTGAAGCTTTCTTT. This sequence encodes CSARSEGQEIEAFF.

The table lists this clonotype with a few counts. The chain uses TRBV20-1 and TRBJ2-1, with D possibly being TRBD1 (7 bases). The germline CDR1 and CDR2 sequences are DFQATT and SNEGSKA (reference sequence). V was cut by 4 bases and J by 5 bases, with 15 bases left in between. This CDR3 is built from 14 residues. CDR3 DNA: TGCAGTGCTAAGGAGGGGGCCGCGGACAATGAGCAGTTCTTC. It is translated as CSAKEGAADNEQFF.

In this sample, this clonotype turned up many times. The chain couples TRBV12-3 or TRBV12-4 to TRBJ1-4; D gene uncertain. The V and J ends lost 3 bases and 5 bases respectively, with 1 base between them. This CDR3 spans 11 amino acids. Here the CDR3 reads CASSLNEKLFF. The CDR3 nucleotides read TGTGCCAGCAGTTTGAATGAAAAACTGTTTTTT.

This clonotype has just a few counts. The gene calls are TRBV20-1 and TRBJ2-2; possibly TRBD2 for D (6 bases). This CDR3 has 14 residues. The V end lost 2 bases, the J end lost 6 bases, and 13 bases lay between the germline ends. Germline lookup yields CDR1 DFQATT and CDR2 SNEGSKA (reference sequence). DNA of the CDR3: TGCAGTGCTAGATTCCGGGAGAGGGCCGGGGAGCTGTTTTTT. Translated, it gives CSARFRERAGELFF.

The V and J genes are TRBV5-4 and TRBJ1-1, with D perhaps TRBD1 (5 bases). Germline loops: CDR1 SGHNT, CDR2 YYREEE (reference sequence). The CDR3 runs 17 residues. Trimming shortened V by 4 bases and J by 2 bases, and 21 bases separated the two germline ends. Written as DNA, the CDR3 is TGTGCCAGCAGCCTTCATATCCGGGACGGGGATAACACTGAAGCTTTCTTT. Translation: CASSLHIRDGDNTEAFF. Together with reference TRBV5-4 and TRBJ1-1, the CDR3 gives the full variable domain: ETGVTQSPTHLIKTRGQQVTLRCSSQSGHNTVSWYQQALGQGPQFIFQYYREEENGRGNFPPRFSGLQFPNYSSELNVNALELDDSALYLCASSLHIRDGDNTEAFFGQGTRLTVV.

The chain is built from TRBV7-3 and TRBJ2-5; a possible D gene is TRBD2 (5 bases). Per germline, CDR1 SGHTA and CDR2 FQGTGA. The CDR3 runs to 15 residues. The V end lost 2 bases, the J end lost 5 bases, and 15 bases lay between the germline ends. The CDR3 DNA sequence: TGTGCCAGCAGCTTAGAGGGCGGATCTCGGGAGACCCAGTACTTC. Residues: CASSLEGGSRETQYF. Filled out from reference TRBV7-3 and TRBJ2-5, the complete variable domain reads GAGVSQTPSNKVTEKGKYVELRCDPISGHTALYWYRQSLGQGPEFLIYFQGTGAADDSGLPNDRFFAVRPEGSVSTLKIQRTERGDSAVYLCASSLEGGSRETQYFGPGTRLLVL.

This rearrangement joins TRBV5-1 to TRBJ2-7, with TRBD2 identical over 12 bases. Germline-derived CDR1 and CDR2 are SGHRS and YFSETQ. The CDR3 runs to 15 residues. Trimming cost V 4 bases and J 6 bases; bases outside gene matches: 8. The CDR3 DNA reads TGCGCCAGCAGCCCAGGACTAGCGGGGCAATTCGAGCAGTACTTC. It specifies CASSPGLAGQFEQYF.

This clonotype came up a few times. The chain recombines TRBV6-2 or TRBV6-3 with TRBJ2-1; TRBD2 aligns across 7 bases. Germline loops: CDR1 MNHEY, CDR2 SVGEGT. Trimming at V came to 4 bases and at J to 3 bases, leaving 6 bases not matched to a gene. There are 15 residues in the CDR3. CDR3 residues: CASSSLADIYNEQFF. The CDR3 DNA follows: TGTGCCAGCAGTTCCCTAGCGGACATCTACAATGAGCAGTTCTTC.

This clonotype has only a few counts. V usage is TRBV6-5 and J usage is TRBJ1-2; TRBD1 aligns across 8 bases. The CDR3 extends over 15 amino acids. The V gene's germline CDR1 is MNHEY and CDR2 SVGAGI. Germline trimming cut 6 bases from V and 3 bases from J; bases unmatched to any gene: 9. In DNA, the CDR3 is TGTGCCAGCAGATGGGACAGGAGTTTTTACTATGGCTACACCTTC. It specifies CASRWDRSFYYGYTF.

This clonotype was recorded many times. The CDR3 is CASSLGLKNTEAFF. Here the CDR3 DNA reads TGTGCCAGCAGCTTAGGCCTTAAGAACACTGAAGCTTTCTTT. V gene TRBV7-2 combines with J gene TRBJ1-1; D call uncertain. CDR1 is SGHTA and CDR2 is FQGNSA in the germline V gene. CDR3 size: 14 residues. Trimming pared 1 base from V and 1 base from J, leaving 7 bases between.

The J gene is TRBJ1-5, the V gene TRBV27, with 7 bases that match TRBD1. The CDR3 covers 14 residues. With V trimmed by 5 bases and J by 6 bases, 7 bases remained unmatched. The germline CDR1 and CDR2 sequences are MNHEY and SMNVEV (reference sequence). The CDR3 DNA follows: TGTGCCAGCAGTCCAAGACAGGGAGGTCAGCCCCAGCATTTT. Its translation: CASSPRQGGQPQHF.

J is TRBJ2-7 and V is TRBV12-3 or TRBV12-4; 11 bases agree with TRBD2. J lost 3 bases, V lost 5 bases, and 6 bases had no gene match. The CDR3 is 15 amino acids. The chain's CDR3 is CASSRPSGGNYEQYF. Here the CDR3 DNA reads TGTGCCAGCAGTCGCCCTAGCGGGGGGAACTACGAGCAGTACTTC.

The chain employs TRBV5-5 and TRBJ2-7; TRBD2 agrees at 7 bases. The CDR3 sequence is 16 residues long. Germline-derived CDR1 and CDR2 are SGHKS and YYEKEE (reference sequence). After removal of 0 bases from V and 3 bases from J, the junction contained 9 bases not matched to a gene. In DNA form, the CDR3 reads TGTGCCAGCAGCTTGGGGGAGGGACGCCCGCTCTACGAGCAGTACTTC. Translation gives CASSLGEGRPLYEQYF.

The chain couples TRBV28 to TRBJ1-1; 9 nucleotides match TRBD1. Germline CDR1 is MDHEN and CDR2 is SYDVKM. Germline trimming cut 6 bases from V and 6 bases from J; bases unmatched to any gene: 5. The CDR3 sequence is 13 residues long. The CDR3 nucleotides read TGTGCCAGCAGAAACAGGGGGCAGTCTGAAGCTTTCTTT. Its translation is CASRNRGQSEAFF.